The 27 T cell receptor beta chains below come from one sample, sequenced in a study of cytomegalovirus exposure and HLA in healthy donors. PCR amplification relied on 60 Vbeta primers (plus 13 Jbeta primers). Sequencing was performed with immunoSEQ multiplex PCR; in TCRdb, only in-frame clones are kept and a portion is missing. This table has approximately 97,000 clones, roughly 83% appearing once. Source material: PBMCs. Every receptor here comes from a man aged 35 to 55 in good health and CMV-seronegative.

The CDR3 here is CASSLGGPEAFF. The CDR3 nucleotides are TGCGCCAGCAGCTTGGGGGGGCCTGAAGCTTTCTTT. V and J are TRBV5-1 and TRBJ1-1; tentative D call: TRBD1 (6 bases). CDR1 and CDR2 from the germline V gene are SGHRS and YFSETQ. CDR3 length: 12 residues. V lost 0 bases, J lost 6 bases, and 6 bases lay in between.

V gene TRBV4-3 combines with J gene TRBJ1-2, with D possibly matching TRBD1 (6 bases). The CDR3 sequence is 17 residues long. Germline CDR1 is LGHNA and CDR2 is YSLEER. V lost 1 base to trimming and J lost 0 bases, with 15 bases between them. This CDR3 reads CASSQAGRGPANYGYTF. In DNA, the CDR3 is TGCGCCAGCAGCCAAGCTGGCAGGGGCCCCGCTAACTATGGCTACACCTTC.

CDR3 bases: TGTGCCAGCAGTGAAGCGTTAGGAACAGGGGGTAATGGCTACACCTTC. Translated: CASSEALGTGGNGYTF. The V gene is TRBV25-1, the J gene TRBJ1-2; 8 bases are a match to TRBD1. The CDR3 has 16 amino acids. CDR1 and CDR2 from the germline V gene are MGHDK and SYGVNS. V dropped 2 bases and J dropped 6; count of bases not matched to a gene: 11.

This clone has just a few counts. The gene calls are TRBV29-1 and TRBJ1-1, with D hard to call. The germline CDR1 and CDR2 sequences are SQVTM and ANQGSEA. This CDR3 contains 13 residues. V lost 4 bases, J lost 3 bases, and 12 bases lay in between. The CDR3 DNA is TGCAGCGTTGGATGGGGAGGGCACACTGAAGCTTTCTTT. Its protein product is CSVGWGGHTEAFF.

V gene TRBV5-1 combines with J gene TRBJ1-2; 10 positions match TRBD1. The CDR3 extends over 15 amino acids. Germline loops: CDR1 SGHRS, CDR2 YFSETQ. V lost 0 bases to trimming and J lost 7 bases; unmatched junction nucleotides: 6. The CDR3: CASSLEGTGVSGYTF. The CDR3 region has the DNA TGCGCCAGCAGCTTGGAGGGGACAGGGGTTTCTGGCTACACCTTC.

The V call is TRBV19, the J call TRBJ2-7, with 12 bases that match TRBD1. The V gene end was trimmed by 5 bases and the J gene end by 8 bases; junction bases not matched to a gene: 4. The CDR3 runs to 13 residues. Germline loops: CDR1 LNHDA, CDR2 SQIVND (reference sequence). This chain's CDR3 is CASSEGQGAQQYF. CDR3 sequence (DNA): TGTGCCAGTAGTGAGGGACAGGGGGCTCAGCAGTACTTC. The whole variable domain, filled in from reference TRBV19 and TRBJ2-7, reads DGGITQSPKYLFRKEGQNVTLSCEQNLNHDAMYWYRQDPGQGLRLIYYSQIVNDFQKGDIAEGYSVSREKKESFPLTVTSAQKNPTAFYLCASSEGQGAQQYFGPGTRLTVT.

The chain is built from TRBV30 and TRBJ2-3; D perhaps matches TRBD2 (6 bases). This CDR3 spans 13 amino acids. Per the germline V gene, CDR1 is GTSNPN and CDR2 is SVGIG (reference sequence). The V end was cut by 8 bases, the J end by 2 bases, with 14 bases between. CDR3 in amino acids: CAAGQSSTDTQYF. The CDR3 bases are TGTGCCGCGGGGCAGAGCTCCACAGATACGCAGTATTTT.

DNA for the CDR3: TGTGCCAGCAGTCCAGGGGCGGGGGCCCCTTCGGCGTACTTC. Its translation is CASSPGAGAPSAYF. The chain employs TRBV27 and TRBJ2-7; perhaps TRBD2 as D (7 bases). V was cut by 5 bases and J by 12 bases, with 23 bases left in between. From germline, CDR1 is MNHEY and CDR2 SMNVEV (reference sequence). The CDR3 has 14 amino acids.

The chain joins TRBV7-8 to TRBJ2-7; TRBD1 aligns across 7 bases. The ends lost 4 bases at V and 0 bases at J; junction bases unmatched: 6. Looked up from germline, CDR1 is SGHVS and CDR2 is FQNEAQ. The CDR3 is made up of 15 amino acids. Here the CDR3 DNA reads TGTGCCAGCAGCTCCTTCCGGGACAGCTCCTACGAGCAGTACTTC. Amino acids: CASSSFRDSSYEQYF.

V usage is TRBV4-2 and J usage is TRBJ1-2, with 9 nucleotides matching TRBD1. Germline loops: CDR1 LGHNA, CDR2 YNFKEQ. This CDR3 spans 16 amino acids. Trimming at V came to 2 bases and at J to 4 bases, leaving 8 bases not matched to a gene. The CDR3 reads CASSQPATGGGYGYTF. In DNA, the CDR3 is TGTGCCAGCAGCCAACCAGCAACAGGGGGCGGCTATGGCTACACCTTC.

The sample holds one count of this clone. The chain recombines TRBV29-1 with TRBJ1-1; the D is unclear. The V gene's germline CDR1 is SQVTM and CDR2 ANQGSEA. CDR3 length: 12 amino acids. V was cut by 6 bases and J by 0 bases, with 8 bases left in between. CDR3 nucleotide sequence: TGCAGCGTGTTTACTATGAACACTGAAGCTTTCTTT. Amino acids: CSVFTMNTEAFF. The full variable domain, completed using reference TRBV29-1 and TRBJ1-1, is SAVISQKPSRDICQRGTSLTIQCQVDSQVTMMFWYRQQPGQSLTLIATANQGSEATYESGFVIDKFPISRPNLTFSTLTVSNMSPEDSSIYLCSVFTMNTEAFFGQGTRLTVV.

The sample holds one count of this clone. CDR3: CASGHQNTEAFF. DNA of the CDR3: TGTGCCAGCGGACACCAGAACACTGAAGCTTTCTTT. The rearrangement links TRBV6-5 to TRBJ1-1; a possible D gene is TRBD1 (5 bases). V was clipped by 8 bases and J by 1 base, with 8 bases between them. Germline V lookup: CDR1 MNHEY, CDR2 SVGAGI. The CDR3 runs to 12 residues.

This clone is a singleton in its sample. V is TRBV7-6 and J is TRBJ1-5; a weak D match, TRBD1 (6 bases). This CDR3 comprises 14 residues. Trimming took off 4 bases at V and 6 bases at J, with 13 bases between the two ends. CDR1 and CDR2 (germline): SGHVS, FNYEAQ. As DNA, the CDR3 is TGTGCCAGCAGCTCCGGGACAACCGGTCAGCCCCAGCATTTT. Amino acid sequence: CASSSGTTGQPQHF. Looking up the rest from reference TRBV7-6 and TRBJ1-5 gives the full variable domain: GAGVSQSPRYKVTKRGQDVALRCDPISGHVSLYWYRQALGQGPEFLTYFNYEAQQDKSGLPNDRFSAERPEGSISTLTIQRTEQRDSAMYRCASSSGTTGQPQHFGDGTRLSIL.

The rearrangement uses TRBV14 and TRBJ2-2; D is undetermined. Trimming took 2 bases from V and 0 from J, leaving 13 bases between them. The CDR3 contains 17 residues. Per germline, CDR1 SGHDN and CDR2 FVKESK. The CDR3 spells CASSQIPAFANTGELFF. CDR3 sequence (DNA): TGTGCCAGCAGCCAAATTCCAGCGTTCGCGAACACCGGGGAGCTGTTTTTT.

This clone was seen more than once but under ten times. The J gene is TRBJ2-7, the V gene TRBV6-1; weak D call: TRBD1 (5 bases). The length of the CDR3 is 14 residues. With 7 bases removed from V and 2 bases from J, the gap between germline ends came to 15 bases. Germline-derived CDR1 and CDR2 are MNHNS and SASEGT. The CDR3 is CASTQGAGTYEQYF. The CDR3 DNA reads TGTGCCAGCACCCAAGGGGCAGGGACCTACGAGCAGTACTTC.

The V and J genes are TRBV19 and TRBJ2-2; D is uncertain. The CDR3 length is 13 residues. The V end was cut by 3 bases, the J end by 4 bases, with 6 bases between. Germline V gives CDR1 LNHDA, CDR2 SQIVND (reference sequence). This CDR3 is CASSMGLTGELFF. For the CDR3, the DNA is TGTGCCAGTAGTATGGGCCTCACCGGGGAGCTGTTTTTT. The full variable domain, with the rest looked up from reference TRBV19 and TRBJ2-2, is DGGITQSPKYLFRKEGQNVTLSCEQNLNHDAMYWYRQDPGQGLRLIYYSQIVNDFQKGDIAEGYSVSREKKESFPLTVTSAQKNPTAFYLCASSMGLTGELFFGEGSRLTVL.

CDR3 bases: TGTGCCAGCAGTTACTCGGGGGACAGAGGTTACGAGCAGTACTTC. This sequence encodes CASSYSGDRGYEQYF. V and J are TRBV6-5 and TRBJ2-7; TRBD1 agrees at 7 bases. Looked up from germline, CDR1 is MNHEY and CDR2 is SVGAGI. V was pared by 0 bases and J by 4 bases, with 6 bases of the junction left unmatched. The CDR3 loop spans 15 amino acids.

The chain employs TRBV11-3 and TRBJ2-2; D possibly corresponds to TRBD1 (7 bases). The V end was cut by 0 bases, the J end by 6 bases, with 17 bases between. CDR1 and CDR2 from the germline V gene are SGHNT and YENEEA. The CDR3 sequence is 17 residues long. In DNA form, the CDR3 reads TGTGCCAGCAGCTTAGATGGGTGGACAGGAGGGCCCGGGGAGCTGTTTTTT. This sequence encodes CASSLDGWTGGPGELFF.

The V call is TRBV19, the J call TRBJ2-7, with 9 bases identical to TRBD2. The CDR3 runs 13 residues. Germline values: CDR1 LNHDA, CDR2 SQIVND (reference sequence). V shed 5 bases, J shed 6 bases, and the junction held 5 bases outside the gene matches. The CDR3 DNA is TGTGCCAGTAGTGAGGTAGCGGGGGTCGAGCAGTACTTC. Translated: CASSEVAGVEQYF. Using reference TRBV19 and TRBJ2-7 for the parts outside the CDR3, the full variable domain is DGGITQSPKYLFRKEGQNVTLSCEQNLNHDAMYWYRQDPGQGLRLIYYSQIVNDFQKGDIAEGYSVSREKKESFPLTVTSAQKNPTAFYLCASSEVAGVEQYFGPGTRLTVT.

In DNA form, the CDR3 reads TGTGCCAGCAGCCCCGCGGGGAGGGGGATCTACGAGCAGTACTTC. Its protein is CASSPAGRGIYEQYF. The V gene is TRBV5-6, the J gene TRBJ2-7, with D tentatively TRBD2 (7 bases). CDR3 length equals 15 residues. Germline V gives CDR1 SGHDT, CDR2 YYEEEE. V lost 4 bases, J lost 3 bases, and 17 bases lay in between.

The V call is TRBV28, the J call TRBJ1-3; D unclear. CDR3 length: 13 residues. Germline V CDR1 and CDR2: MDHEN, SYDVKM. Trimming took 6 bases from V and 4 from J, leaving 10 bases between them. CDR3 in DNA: TGTGCCAGCAGCCTTAATGCGGGAAACACCATATATTTT. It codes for CASSLNAGNTIYF.

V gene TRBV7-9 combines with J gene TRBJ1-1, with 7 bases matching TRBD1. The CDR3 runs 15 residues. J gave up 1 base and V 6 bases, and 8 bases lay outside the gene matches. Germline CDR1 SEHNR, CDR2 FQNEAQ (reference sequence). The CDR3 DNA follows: TGTGCCAGCAGACCTAAGACAGGGAAGAACACTGAAGCTTTCTTT. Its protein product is CASRPKTGKNTEAFF.

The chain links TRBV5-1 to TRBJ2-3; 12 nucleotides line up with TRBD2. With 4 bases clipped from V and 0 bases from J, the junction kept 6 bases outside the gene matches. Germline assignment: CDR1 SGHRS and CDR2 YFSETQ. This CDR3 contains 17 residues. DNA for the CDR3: TGCGCCAGCAGCGGAGGACTAGCGGGGTGGAGCACAGATACGCAGTATTTT. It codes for CASSGGLAGWSTDTQYF.

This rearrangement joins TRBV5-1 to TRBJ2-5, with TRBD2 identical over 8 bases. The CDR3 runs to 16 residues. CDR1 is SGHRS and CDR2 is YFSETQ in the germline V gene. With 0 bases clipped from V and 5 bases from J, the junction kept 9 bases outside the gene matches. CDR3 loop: CASSLGVVAGSETQYF. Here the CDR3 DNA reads TGCGCCAGCAGCTTGGGGGTGGTAGCGGGGTCGGAGACCCAGTACTTC.

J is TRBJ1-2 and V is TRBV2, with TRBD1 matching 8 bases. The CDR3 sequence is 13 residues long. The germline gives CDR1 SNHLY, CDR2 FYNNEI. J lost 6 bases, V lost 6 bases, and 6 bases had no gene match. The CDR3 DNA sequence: TGTGCCAGCAGCAAGGGACAGGCGGATGGCTACACCTTC. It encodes CASSKGQADGYTF.

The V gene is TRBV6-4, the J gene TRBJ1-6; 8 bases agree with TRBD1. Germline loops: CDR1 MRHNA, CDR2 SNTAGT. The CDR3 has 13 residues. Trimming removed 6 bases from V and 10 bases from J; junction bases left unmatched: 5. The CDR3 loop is CASRQGASSPLHF. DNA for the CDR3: TGTGCCAGCAGGCAGGGGGCAAGCTCACCCCTCCACTTT.

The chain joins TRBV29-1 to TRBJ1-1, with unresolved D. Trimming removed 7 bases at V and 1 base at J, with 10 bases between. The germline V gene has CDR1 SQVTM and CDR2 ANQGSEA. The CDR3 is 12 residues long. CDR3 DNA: TGCAGCGGTGGACGGGGGAACACTGAAGCTTTCTTT. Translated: CSGGRGNTEAFF.